Below, 4 T cell receptor beta chains from the same sample are listed, as sequenced in a study of blood T cell repertoires in COVID-19. Some clones are missing from TCRdb's copy, which holds only in-frame ones; the method was immunoSEQ multiplex PCR. Of about 250,000 clones listed, around 88% are singletons. The sequencing sample was made of peripheral blood. The origin of the receptors is a woman aged 25 to 39 with COVID-19, enrolled during active disease.

The V and J genes are TRBV5-8 and TRBJ1-1; D remains ambiguous. CDR1 is SGHTS, CDR2 YDEGEE, per germline. Trimming took off 5 bases at V and 3 bases at J, with 17 bases between the two ends. The CDR3 extends over 15 amino acids. CDR3 nucleotide sequence: TGTGCCAGCAGGATGGGCCGGGATGGGGACACTGAAGCTTTCTTT. Amino acid sequence: CASRMGRDGDTEAFF.

The chain uses TRBV7-9 and TRBJ2-6; D unclear. Germline V gene sequence: CDR1 SEHNR, CDR2 FQNEAQ (reference sequence). V lost 5 bases and J lost 0, with 11 bases in between. CDR3 length: 16 residues. The CDR3 DNA follows: TGTGCCAGCAGCCGTGGGCCCTCCTCTGGGGCCAACGTCCTGACTTTC. Residues: CASSRGPSSGANVLTF.

The chain recombines TRBV28 with TRBJ2-1, with 8 bases aligning to TRBD1. V shed 2 bases and J 3 bases; nucleotides not matched to a gene: 9. The CDR3 length is 17 residues. Germline V lookup: CDR1 MDHEN, CDR2 SYDVKM. Here the CDR3 reads CASSLRDETGVYNEQFF. DNA of the CDR3: TGTGCCAGCAGTTTAAGAGATGAGACAGGGGTCTACAATGAGCAGTTCTTC.

The genes are TRBV19 and TRBJ1-5; the D gene is possibly TRBD1 (6 bases). This CDR3 is built from 14 residues. The ends were cut back, 6 bases at V and 6 bases at J, with 15 bases in the middle. From germline, CDR1 is LNHDA and CDR2 SQIVND (reference sequence). CDR3 residues: CASSPAGAGQPQHF. Here the CDR3 DNA reads TGTGCCAGTAGCCCGGCAGGGGCGGGTCAGCCCCAGCATTTT. The whole variable domain, filled in from reference TRBV19 and TRBJ1-5, reads DGGITQSPKYLFRKEGQNVTLSCEQNLNHDAMYWYRQDPGQGLRLIYYSQIVNDFQKGDIAEGYSVSREKKESFPLTVTSAQKNPTAFYLCASSPAGAGQPQHFGDGTRLSIL.